A single sample gave rise to the 29 T cell receptor beta chains below, sequenced in a study of T-cell reconstitution after alpha-beta-depleted transplantation in children. As it was prepared, the TCRbeta library received unique molecular identifiers. A single record per CDR3 protein comes from TCRdb applying MiXCR to the PCR reads. The table records almost 500,000 distinct CDR3 sequences, around 12% of them present only once. Source: PBMCs from the stem cell graft donor, taken from the stem cell graft. These receptors were taken from a human donor who donated a stem cell graft to a child with combined immunodeficiency.

V and J are TRBV7-8 and TRBJ1-2; D perhaps matches TRBD1 (5 bases). Germline V lookup: CDR1 SGHVS, CDR2 FQNEAQ. The CDR3 totals 16 residues. Trimming removed 1 base at V and 8 bases at J, with 20 bases between. The CDR3 DNA reads as TGTGCCAGCAGCTTAGGACTGGGACTGGGTCTAGGCGGCTACACCTTC. Its translation is CASSLGLGLGLGGYTF. Combining the CDR3 with reference TRBV7-8 and TRBJ1-2 gives the whole variable domain GAGVSQSPRYKVAKRGQDVALRCDPISGHVSLFWYQQALGQGPEFLTYFQNEAQLDKSGLPSDRFFAERPEGSVSTLKIQRTQQEDSAVYLCASSLGLGLGLGGYTFGSGTRLTVV.

The chain uses TRBV15 and TRBJ2-5; 9 bases match TRBD2. The CDR3 length is 14 residues. Trimming took 5 bases from V and 5 from J; bases not matched to a gene: 6. Germline values: CDR1 LNHNV, CDR2 YYDKDF (reference sequence). The DNA for the CDR3 is TGTGCCACCAGCCCGGGACTAGCCTATGAGACCCAGTACTTC. Protein product: CATSPGLAYETQYF.

This clonotype was counted between two and nine times. The chain recombines TRBV7-9 with TRBJ2-5; 8 bases are a match to TRBD1. V shed 5 bases and J 5 bases; nucleotides not matched to a gene: 13. This CDR3 is built from 16 residues. The germline V gene encodes CDR1 SEHNR and CDR2 FQNEAQ (reference sequence). CDR3 protein: CASSTTSLTGVETQYF. DNA for the CDR3: TGTGCCAGCAGCACCACTTCTTTGACAGGGGTGGAGACCCAGTACTTC.

The rearrangement links TRBV5-6 to TRBJ1-1, with D tentatively TRBD1 (5 bases). Germline V gene lookup returns CDR1 SGHDT and CDR2 YYEEEE. The V and J ends lost 4 bases and 2 bases respectively, with 21 bases between them. The CDR3 is 17 residues long. The CDR3 sequence: CASSAIGAPALNTEAFF. CDR3 nucleotide sequence: TGTGCCAGCAGCGCTATCGGGGCACCGGCCCTTAACACTGAAGCTTTCTTT.

There are a few counts of this clonotype. The chain employs TRBV20-1 and TRBJ2-3, with D perhaps given as TRBD1 or TRBD2 (5 bases each). The CDR3 extends over 15 amino acids. Germline values: CDR1 DFQATT, CDR2 SNEGSKA (reference sequence). The CDR3 protein is CSLMRDGPTTDTQYF. The CDR3 nucleotides read TGCAGCCTTATGAGGGACGGTCCAACGACAGATACGCAGTATTTT.

The chain combines TRBV29-1 with TRBJ2-5; 8 nucleotides match TRBD2. Germline CDR1 SQVTM, CDR2 ANQGSEA. The CDR3 totals 15 residues. J was trimmed by 5 bases and V by 4 bases; bases with no gene match: 12. This CDR3 is CSVVGSGIVWETQYF. DNA of the CDR3: TGCAGCGTTGTTGGTAGCGGGATAGTGTGGGAGACCCAGTACTTC.

The sample holds a few counts of this clonotype. The chain recombines TRBV7-9 with TRBJ2-5; TRBD2 matches at 8 bases. With V trimmed by 3 bases and J by 2 bases, 11 bases remained unmatched. This CDR3 is 17 amino acids long. Germline V gives CDR1 SEHNR, CDR2 FQNEAQ (reference sequence). Written as DNA, the CDR3 is TGTGCCAGCAGCTTCCCCGCGACTAGCGCCAAACAAGAGACCCAGTACTTC. Protein product: CASSFPATSAKQETQYF.

The genes are TRBV25-1 and TRBJ2-1; TRBD2 aligns across 8 bases. The V and J ends lost 7 bases and 2 bases, in that order; junction bases with no gene match: 10. Germline V gene lookup returns CDR1 MGHDK and CDR2 SYGVNS. This CDR3 spans 16 amino acids. The CDR3 spells CASTSLSGSPYNEQFF. The DNA of the CDR3 is TGTGCCAGCACCTCACTCAGCGGGAGTCCCTACAATGAGCAGTTCTTC.

This clonotype was observed many times. The rearrangement joins TRBV15 to TRBJ1-3, with a weak D call TRBD1 (5 bases). Trimming took 2 bases from V and 3 from J, leaving 14 bases between them. The CDR3 totals 16 residues. CDR1 is LNHNV, CDR2 YYDKDF, per germline (reference sequence). The CDR3 region is CATSRNVGVRGNTIYF. For the CDR3, the DNA is TGTGCCACCAGCAGAAACGTGGGGGTACGTGGAAACACCATATATTTT.

The table lists this clonotype with many counts. The CDR3 bases are TGTGCCAGCAGCCTATCCTGGGACTTTTCGCTATACGAGCAGTACTTC. Translating gives CASSLSWDFSLYEQYF. The chain is built from TRBV5-6 and TRBJ2-7; possible D gene TRBD2, 6 bases. CDR1 is SGHDT and CDR2 is YYEEEE in the germline V gene. CDR3 length: 16 amino acids. V lost 4 bases and J lost 4, with 21 bases in between.

This clonotype was counted between two and nine times. This sequence joins TRBV7-8 and TRBJ2-4, with no clear D. CDR3 length: 14 residues. Trimming stripped 5 bases from V and 9 bases from J, with 17 bases between. The V gene's germline CDR1 is SGHVS and CDR2 FQNEAQ. The CDR3 loop is CASSDTRVRGIQYF. As DNA, the CDR3 is TGTGCCAGCAGCGATACACGCGTCAGAGGCATTCAGTACTTC.

Only a few counts were recorded for this clonotype. The J gene is TRBJ2-7, the V gene TRBV20-1, with 14 bases matching TRBD2. CDR1 DFQATT and CDR2 SNEGSKA come from the germline V gene (reference sequence). V was clipped by 0 bases and J by 3 bases; unmatched bases: 4. CDR3 size: 16 residues. Here the CDR3 reads CSARDGGTSGGYEQYF. The CDR3 nucleotides read TGCAGTGCTAGAGATGGGGGGACTAGCGGGGGCTACGAGCAGTACTTC.

This clonotype was picked up one time. The chain has TRBV20-1 and TRBJ2-2, with D tentatively TRBD2 (7 bases). The length of the CDR3 is 14 residues. V lost 3 bases to trimming and J lost 4 bases, with 12 bases between them. Germline CDR1 and CDR2: DFQATT and SNEGSKA (reference sequence). The CDR3 nucleotides read TGCAGTGCTAGTGGGGGGGGCGGCACCGGGGAGCTGTTTTTT. This translates into CSASGGGGTGELFF.

This clonotype came up many times. This chain uses TRBV10-3 with TRBJ2-3; D is possibly TRBD1 (5 bases). Germline loops: CDR1 ENHRY, CDR2 SYGVKD. V dropped 4 bases and J dropped 0 bases, with 8 bases sitting between them. The CDR3 length is 14 residues. CDR3 protein: CAISAGKSTDTQYF. CDR3 DNA: TGTGCCATCAGTGCAGGGAAGAGCACAGATACGCAGTATTTT.

The gene calls are TRBV29-1 and TRBJ1-2; 10 bases match TRBD1. Germline V gene data show CDR1 as SQVTM and CDR2 as ANQGSEA. CDR3 length: 13 amino acids. V gave up 8 bases and J gave up 4 bases; unmatched junction bases: 7. CDR3 sequence: CSFRTGGGYGYTF. DNA for the CDR3: TGCAGCTTCCGGACAGGGGGTGGCTATGGCTACACCTTC. Together with reference TRBV29-1 and TRBJ1-2, the CDR3 gives the full variable domain: SAVISQKPSRDICQRGTSLTIQCQVDSQVTMMFWYRQQPGQSLTLIATANQGSEATYESGFVIDKFPISRPNLTFSTLTVSNMSPEDSSIYLCSFRTGGGYGYTFGSGTRLTVV.

The table lists this clonotype with a few counts. This chain joins TRBV29-1 and TRBJ2-7, with D hard to call. The CDR3 loop spans 12 amino acids. Between the trimmed V and J ends, which lost 7 bases and 3 bases, there was a span of 13 bases. The germline V gene has CDR1 SQVTM and CDR2 ANQGSEA. CDR3 region: CSAARGLYEQYF. The CDR3 region has the DNA TGCAGCGCTGCTAGAGGCCTCTACGAGCAGTACTTC.

This clonotype was detected a few times. CDR3 in DNA: TGTGCCAGCAGTTACATCGGACAGGGGGAAGATACGCAGTATTTT. Protein: CASSYIGQGEDTQYF. The V and J genes are TRBV6-5 and TRBJ2-3, with 10 bases lining up with TRBD1. The CDR3 has 15 amino acids. J gave up 5 bases and V 2 bases, and 4 bases lay outside the gene matches. Germline V gene data show CDR1 as MNHEY and CDR2 as SVGAGI.

V and J are TRBV20-1 and TRBJ1-5; D ambiguous. Germline-derived CDR1 and CDR2 are DFQATT and SNEGSKA (reference sequence). V shed 5 bases and J shed 4 bases, with 9 bases lying between them. The CDR3 loop spans 12 amino acids. The CDR3 is CSARSPNQPQHF. The CDR3, as DNA: TGCAGTGCTCGCTCCCCAAATCAGCCCCAGCATTTT.

In its sample, this clonotype was seen many times. Written as DNA, the CDR3 is TGTGCCAGCAGTTTTTATGATGAGCAGTTCTTC. It yields the protein CASSFYDEQFF. The chain recombines TRBV12-3 or TRBV12-4 with TRBJ2-1, with D hard to call. CDR3 length equals 11 residues. Between the trimmed V and J ends, which lost 3 bases and 8 bases, there was a span of 5 bases.

The table lists this clonotype with a few counts. V gene TRBV20-1 combines with J gene TRBJ2-5; D may be TRBD2 (6 bases). The V and J ends lost 0 bases and 2 bases respectively, with 16 bases between them. The CDR3 loop spans 16 amino acids. Germline loops: CDR1 DFQATT, CDR2 SNEGSKA (reference sequence). CDR3 residues: CSARDLLASPQETQYF. The CDR3 nucleotides read TGCAGTGCTAGAGATCTCCTAGCGAGCCCTCAAGAGACCCAGTACTTC.

The chain couples TRBV20-1 to TRBJ2-2, with TRBD1 matching 7 bases. The length of the CDR3 is 16 residues. Looked up from germline, CDR1 is DFQATT and CDR2 is SNEGSKA (reference sequence). After removal of 1 base from V and 1 base from J, the junction contained 6 bases not matched to a gene. The CDR3 DNA is TGCAGTGCTAGAGTTTATGGACAGGAGAACACCGGGGAGCTGTTTTTT. This sequence encodes CSARVYGQENTGELFF.

The chain carries TRBV12-3 or TRBV12-4 and TRBJ1-6; D is undetermined. The V end was cut by 9 bases, the J end by 2 bases, with 11 bases between. The CDR3 has 14 amino acids. The CDR3 region has the DNA TGTGCCAGTCATTTCGGGACCTATAATTCACCCCTCCACTTT. Residues: CASHFGTYNSPLHF.

The CDR3 region is CASSMGPEGGYTF. The CDR3 nucleotides are TGTGCCAGCAGCATGGGTCCGGAGGGTGGCTACACCTTC. V gene TRBV7-3 combines with J gene TRBJ1-2, with D hard to call. The germline gives CDR1 SGHTA, CDR2 FQGTGA. The CDR3 extends over 13 amino acids. Trimming took off 5 bases at V and 7 bases at J, with 14 bases between the two ends. The variable domain in full, with the rest retrieved from reference TRBV7-3 and TRBJ1-2, is GAGVSQTPSNKVTEKGKYVELRCDPISGHTALYWYRQSLGQGPEFLIYFQGTGAADDSGLPNDRFFAVRPEGSVSTLKIQRTERGDSAVYLCASSMGPEGGYTFGSGTRLTVV.

This clonotype was counted only a few times. This chain uses TRBV4-3 with TRBJ1-6; no definite D call. The CDR3 has 16 residues. Germline CDR1 is LGHNA and CDR2 is YSLEER. Trimming removed 0 bases from V and 9 bases from J, with 15 bases in between. CDR3 protein: CASSQDLWGEISPLHF. In DNA, the CDR3 is TGCGCCAGCAGCCAAGATTTGTGGGGTGAAATTTCACCCCTCCACTTT.

The V gene is TRBV12-3 or TRBV12-4, the J gene TRBJ2-7; D is possibly TRBD1 (5 bases). The CDR3 is 13 residues long. The V end lost 5 bases, the J end lost 4 bases, and 12 bases lay between the germline ends. CDR3 amino acids: CASSQGVVYEQYF. The CDR3 nucleotides are TGTGCCAGCAGTCAAGGGGTAGTGTACGAGCAGTACTTC.

The CDR3 protein is CASSPRTSGRNEQFF. In DNA form, the CDR3 reads TGTGCCAGCAGCCCCCGGACTAGCGGGAGGAATGAGCAGTTCTTC. The gene calls are TRBV7-8 and TRBJ2-1; 14 positions match TRBD2. The CDR3 is 15 residues long. V shed 5 bases and J 7 bases; nucleotides not matched to a gene: 4. The germline CDR1 and CDR2 sequences are SGHVS and FQNEAQ.

This clonotype occurred many times. For the CDR3, the DNA is TGTGCCATCAGCTCCGGGACGGCTCCTTACAATGAGCAGTTCTTC. This translates into CAISSGTAPYNEQFF. This chain joins TRBV10-3 and TRBJ2-1; D could derive from TRBD1 or TRBD2 (5 bases each). The V and J ends lost 6 bases and 4 bases respectively, with 16 bases between them. CDR3 length: 15 residues. Germline CDR1 is ENHRY and CDR2 is SYGVKD.

The count of this clonotype is one. The J gene is TRBJ2-5, the V gene TRBV20-1; D not resolved. The CDR3 extends over 14 amino acids. Looked up from germline, CDR1 is DFQATT and CDR2 is SNEGSKA (reference sequence). V lost 5 bases and J lost 4, with 17 bases in between. CDR3 sequence: CSAATVLGIETQYF. Written as DNA, the CDR3 is TGCAGTGCTGCGACCGTGTTAGGCATAGAGACCCAGTACTTC.

A few counts support this clonotype. The chain links TRBV7-2 to TRBJ2-1, with a possible D match to TRBD2 (6 bases). The germline gives CDR1 SGHTA, CDR2 FQGNSA. The CDR3 spans 16 residues. The V end lost 3 bases, the J end lost 7 bases, and 19 bases lay between the germline ends. The CDR3 sequence: CASSFPGDFTTNEQFF. CDR3 coding DNA: TGTGCCAGCAGCTTCCCCGGGGACTTCACTACAAATGAGCAGTTCTTC.